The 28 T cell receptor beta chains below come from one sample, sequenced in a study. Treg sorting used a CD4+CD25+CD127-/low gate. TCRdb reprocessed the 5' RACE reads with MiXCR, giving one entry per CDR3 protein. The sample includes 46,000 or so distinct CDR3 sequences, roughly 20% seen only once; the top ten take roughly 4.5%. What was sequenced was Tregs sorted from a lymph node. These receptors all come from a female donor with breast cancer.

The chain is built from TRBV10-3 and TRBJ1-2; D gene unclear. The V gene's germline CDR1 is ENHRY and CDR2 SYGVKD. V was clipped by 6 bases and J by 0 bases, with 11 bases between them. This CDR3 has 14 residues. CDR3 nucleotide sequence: TGTGCCATCAGGGCGGCCGCAGCTAACTATGGCTACACCTTC. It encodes CAIRAAAANYGYTF.

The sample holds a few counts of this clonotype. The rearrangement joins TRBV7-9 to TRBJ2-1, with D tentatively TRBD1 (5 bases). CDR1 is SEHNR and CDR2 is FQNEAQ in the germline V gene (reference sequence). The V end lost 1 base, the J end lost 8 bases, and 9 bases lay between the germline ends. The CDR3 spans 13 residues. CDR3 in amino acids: CASSLVIGDEQFF. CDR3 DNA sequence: TGTGCCAGCAGCTTAGTGATAGGGGATGAGCAGTTCTTC.

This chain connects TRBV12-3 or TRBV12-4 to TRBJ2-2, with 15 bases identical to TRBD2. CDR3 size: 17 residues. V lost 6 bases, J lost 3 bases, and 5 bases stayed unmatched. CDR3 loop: CASRGTSGRSDTGELFF. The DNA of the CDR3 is TGTGCCAGCAGGGGGACTAGCGGGAGGAGCGACACCGGGGAGCTGTTTTTT.

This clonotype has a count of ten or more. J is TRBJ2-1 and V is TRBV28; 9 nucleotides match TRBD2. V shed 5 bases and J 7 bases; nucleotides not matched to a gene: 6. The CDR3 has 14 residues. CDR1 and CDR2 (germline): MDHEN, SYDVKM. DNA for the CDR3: TGTGCCAGCAGTCAAAGTAGCGGGAGAAATGAGCAGTTCTTC. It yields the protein CASSQSSGRNEQFF.

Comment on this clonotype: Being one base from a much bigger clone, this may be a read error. The CDR3 DNA follows: TGTGCCAGCAAAGGAGTGGCGGGAGGTGGGAACAATGAGCAGTTCTTC. Protein: CASKGVAGGGNNEQFF. The chain employs TRBV28 and TRBJ2-1; 8 bases agree with TRBD2. Germline V gene sequence: CDR1 MDHEN, CDR2 SYDVKM. The CDR3 has 16 residues. J was trimmed by 5 bases and V by 7 bases; bases with no gene match: 13.

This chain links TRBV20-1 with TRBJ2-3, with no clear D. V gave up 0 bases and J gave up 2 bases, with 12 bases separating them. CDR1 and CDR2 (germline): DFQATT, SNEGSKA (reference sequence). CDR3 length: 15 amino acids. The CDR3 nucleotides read TGCAGTGCTAGAGAGAATAGTATATCCACAGATACGCAGTATTTT. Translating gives CSARENSISTDTQYF.

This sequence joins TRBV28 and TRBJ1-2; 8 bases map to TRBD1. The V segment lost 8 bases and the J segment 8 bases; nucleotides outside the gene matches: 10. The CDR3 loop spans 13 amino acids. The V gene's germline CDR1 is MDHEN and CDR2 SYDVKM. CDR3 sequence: CASRNQGARGYTF. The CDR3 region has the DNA TGTGCCAGCCGGAATCAGGGGGCGCGCGGCTACACCTTC.

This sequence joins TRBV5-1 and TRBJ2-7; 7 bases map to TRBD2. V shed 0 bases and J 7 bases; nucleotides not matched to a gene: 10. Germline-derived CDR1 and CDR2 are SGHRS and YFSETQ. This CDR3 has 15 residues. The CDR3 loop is CASSLGVAGVREQYF. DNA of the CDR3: TGCGCCAGCAGCTTGGGTGTGGCGGGGGTTCGGGAGCAGTACTTC.

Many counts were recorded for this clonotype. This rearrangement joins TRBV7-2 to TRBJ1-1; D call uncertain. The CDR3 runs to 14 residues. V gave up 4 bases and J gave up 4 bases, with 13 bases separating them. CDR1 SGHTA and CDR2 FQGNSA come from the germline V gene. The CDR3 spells CASSSAPLSTEAFF. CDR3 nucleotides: TGTGCCAGCAGCTCGGCCCCCTTAAGCACTGAAGCTTTCTTT.

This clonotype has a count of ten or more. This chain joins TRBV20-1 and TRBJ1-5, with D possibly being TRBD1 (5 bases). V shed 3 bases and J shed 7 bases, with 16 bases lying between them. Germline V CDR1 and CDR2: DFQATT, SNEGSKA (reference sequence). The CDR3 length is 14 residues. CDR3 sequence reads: CSASDGGHSQPQHF. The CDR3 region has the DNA TGCAGTGCTAGTGATGGGGGTCATAGCCAGCCCCAGCATTTT.

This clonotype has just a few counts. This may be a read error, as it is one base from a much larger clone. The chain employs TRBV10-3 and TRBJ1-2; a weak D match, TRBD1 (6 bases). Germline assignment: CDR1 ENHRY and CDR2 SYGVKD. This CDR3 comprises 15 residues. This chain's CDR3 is CAISEEGSGVYDYTF. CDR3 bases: TGTGCCATCAGTGAGGAGGGTTCAGGGGTCTATGACTACACCTTC.

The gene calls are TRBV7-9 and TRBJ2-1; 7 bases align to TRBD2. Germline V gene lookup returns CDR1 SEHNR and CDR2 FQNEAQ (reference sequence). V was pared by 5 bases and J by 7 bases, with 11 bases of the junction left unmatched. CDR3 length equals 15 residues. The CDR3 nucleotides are TGTGCCAGCAGCCCCCGGGAGGAAACTAGGAATGAGCAGTTCTTC. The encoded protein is CASSPREETRNEQFF.

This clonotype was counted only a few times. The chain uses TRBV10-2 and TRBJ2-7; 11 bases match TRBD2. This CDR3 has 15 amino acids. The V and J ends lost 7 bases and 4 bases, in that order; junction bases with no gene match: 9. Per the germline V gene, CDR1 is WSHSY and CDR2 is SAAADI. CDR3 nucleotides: TGCGCCAGCACCGATCCCGGGACTAGCGGATACGAGCAGTACTTC. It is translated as CASTDPGTSGYEQYF.

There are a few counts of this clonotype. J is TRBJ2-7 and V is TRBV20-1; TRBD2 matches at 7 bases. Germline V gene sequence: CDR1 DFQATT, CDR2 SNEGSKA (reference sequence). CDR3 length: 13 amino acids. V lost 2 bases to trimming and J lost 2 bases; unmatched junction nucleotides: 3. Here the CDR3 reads CSARLAETYEQYF. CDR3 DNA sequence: TGCAGTGCTAGACTAGCGGAAACCTACGAGCAGTACTTC.

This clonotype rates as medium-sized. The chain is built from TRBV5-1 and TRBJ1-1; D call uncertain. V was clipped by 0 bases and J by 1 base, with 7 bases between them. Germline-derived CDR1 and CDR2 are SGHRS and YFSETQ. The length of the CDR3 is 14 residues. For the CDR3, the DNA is TGCGCCAGCAGCTTGGGGACGGCGAACACTGAAGCTTTCTTT. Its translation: CASSLGTANTEAFF.

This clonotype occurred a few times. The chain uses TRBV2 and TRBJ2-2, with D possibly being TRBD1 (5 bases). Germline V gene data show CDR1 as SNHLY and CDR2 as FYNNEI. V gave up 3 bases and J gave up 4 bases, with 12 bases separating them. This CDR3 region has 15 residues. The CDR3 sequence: CASSDFGRATGELFF. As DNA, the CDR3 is TGTGCCAGCAGTGACTTCGGCAGGGCCACCGGGGAGCTGTTTTTT.

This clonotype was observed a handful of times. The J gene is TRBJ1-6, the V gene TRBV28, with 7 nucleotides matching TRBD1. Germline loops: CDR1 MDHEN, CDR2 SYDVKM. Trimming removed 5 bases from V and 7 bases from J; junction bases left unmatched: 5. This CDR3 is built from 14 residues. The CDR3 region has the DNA TGTGCCAGCAGTACCGACAGGGCAAATTCACCCCTCCACTTT. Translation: CASSTDRANSPLHF.

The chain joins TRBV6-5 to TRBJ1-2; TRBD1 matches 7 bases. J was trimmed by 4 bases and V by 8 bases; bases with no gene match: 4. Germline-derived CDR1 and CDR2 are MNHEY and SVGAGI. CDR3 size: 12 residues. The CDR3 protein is CASARDSYGYTF. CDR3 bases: TGTGCCAGCGCCAGGGACAGCTATGGCTACACCTTC.

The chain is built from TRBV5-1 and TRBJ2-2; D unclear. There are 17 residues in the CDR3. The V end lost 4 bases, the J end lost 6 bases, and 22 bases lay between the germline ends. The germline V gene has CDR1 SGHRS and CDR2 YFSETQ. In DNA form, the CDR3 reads TGCGCCAGCAGCCCGGGTTTTAGGACCCAAGGAGCCGGGGAGCTGTTTTTT. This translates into CASSPGFRTQGAGELFF. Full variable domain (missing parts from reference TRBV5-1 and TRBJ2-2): KAGVTQTPRYLIKTRGQQVTLSCSPISGHRSVSWYQQTPGQGLQFLFEYFSETQRNKGNFPGRFSGRQFSNSRSEMNVSTLELGDSALYLCASSPGFRTQGAGELFFGEGSRLTVL.

The CDR3 reads CSAITGGGTEAFF. The CDR3 nucleotides are TGCAGTGCTATTACAGGGGGAGGAACTGAAGCTTTCTTT. The chain carries TRBV20-1 and TRBJ1-1; 8 nucleotides agree with TRBD1. V lost 4 bases, J lost 5 bases, and 6 bases stayed unmatched. The CDR3 contains 13 residues. Germline assignment: CDR1 DFQATT and CDR2 SNEGSKA (reference sequence).

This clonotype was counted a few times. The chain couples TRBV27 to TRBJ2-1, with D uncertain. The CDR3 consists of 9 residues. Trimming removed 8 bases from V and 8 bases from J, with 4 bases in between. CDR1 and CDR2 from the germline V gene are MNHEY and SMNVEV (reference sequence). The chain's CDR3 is CASGDEQFF. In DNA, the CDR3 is TGTGCCAGCGGGGATGAGCAGTTCTTC.

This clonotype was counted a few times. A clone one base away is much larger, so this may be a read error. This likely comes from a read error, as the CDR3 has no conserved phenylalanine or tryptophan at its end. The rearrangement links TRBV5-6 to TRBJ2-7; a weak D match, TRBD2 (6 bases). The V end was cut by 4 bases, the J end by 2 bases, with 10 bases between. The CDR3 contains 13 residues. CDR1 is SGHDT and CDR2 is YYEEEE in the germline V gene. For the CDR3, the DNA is TGTGCCAGCAGCCGTAGCGGACCCTACGAGCAGTACTCC. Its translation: CASSRSGPYEQYS.

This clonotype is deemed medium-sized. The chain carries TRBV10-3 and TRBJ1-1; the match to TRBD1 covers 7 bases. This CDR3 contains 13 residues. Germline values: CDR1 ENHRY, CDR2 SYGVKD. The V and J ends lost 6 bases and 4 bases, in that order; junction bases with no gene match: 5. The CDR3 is CAIRRQGGTEAFF. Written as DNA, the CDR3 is TGTGCCATCAGGCGACAGGGTGGCACTGAAGCTTTCTTT.

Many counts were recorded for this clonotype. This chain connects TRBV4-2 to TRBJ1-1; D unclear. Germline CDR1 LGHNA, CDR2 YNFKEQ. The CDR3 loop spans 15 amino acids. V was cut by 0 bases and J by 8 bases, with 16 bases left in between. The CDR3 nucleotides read TGTGCCAGCAGCCAAGATGCTCCGTACGTTACGGAAGCTTTCTTT. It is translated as CASSQDAPYVTEAFF.

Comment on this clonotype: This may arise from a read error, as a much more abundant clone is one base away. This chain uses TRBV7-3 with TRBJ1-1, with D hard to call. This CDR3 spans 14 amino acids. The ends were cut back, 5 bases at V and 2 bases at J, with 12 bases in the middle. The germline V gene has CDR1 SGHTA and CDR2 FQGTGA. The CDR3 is CASSQDGINTEAFF. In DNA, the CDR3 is TGTGCCAGCAGCCAGGACGGCATAAACACTGAAGCTTTCTTT.

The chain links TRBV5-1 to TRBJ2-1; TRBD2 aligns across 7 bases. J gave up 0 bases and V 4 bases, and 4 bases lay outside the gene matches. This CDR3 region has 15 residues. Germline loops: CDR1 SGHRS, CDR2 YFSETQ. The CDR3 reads CASSLTSDSYNEQFF. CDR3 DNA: TGCGCCAGCAGCCTTACTAGCGACTCCTACAATGAGCAGTTCTTC.

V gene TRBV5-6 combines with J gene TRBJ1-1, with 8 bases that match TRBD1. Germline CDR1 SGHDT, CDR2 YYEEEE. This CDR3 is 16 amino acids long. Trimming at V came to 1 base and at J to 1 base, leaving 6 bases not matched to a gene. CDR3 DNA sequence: TGTGCCAGCAGCTTGTTCAGGGGGCTCGCGAACACTGAAGCTTTCTTT. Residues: CASSLFRGLANTEAFF.

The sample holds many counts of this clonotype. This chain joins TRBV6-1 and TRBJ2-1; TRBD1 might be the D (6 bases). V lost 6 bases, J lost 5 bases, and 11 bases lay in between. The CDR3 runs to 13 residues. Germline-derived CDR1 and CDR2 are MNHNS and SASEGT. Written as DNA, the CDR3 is TGTGCCAGCAGACAGGGTCCCGACAATGAGCAGTTCTTC. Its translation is CASRQGPDNEQFF.